This T cell receptor (beta chain) comes out of a study of T cell responses to AZD1222 COVID-19 vaccine. Assay: immunoSEQ multiplex PCR; the TCRdb copy retains only in-frame clones and omits some. Of 150,000 or so clones in the sample, 75% to 95% are singletons; the top ten hold around 4%. With regard to this clone: Its antigen remains unknown.

CDR1 and CDR2 (germline): WSHSY, SAAADI. V lost 3 bases to trimming and J lost 9 bases, with 12 bases between them. This CDR3 region has 13 residues. Study results and caveats: Females outnumbered males among donors, who were mostly white British; clonal diversity was possibly underestimated. Spike-wide vaccine-associated CD4 TCRs dominated at 160-218 and 743-854.

The TCR sequence derives from an adult in good health. The sequenced sample was peripheral blood, obtained on day 0 of AZD1222 vaccination. This rearrangement joins TRBV10-2 to TRBJ1-5; TRBD1 might be the D (6 bases). CDR3 in DNA: TGCGCCAGCAGTGAAAACAGGGATTCGCCCCAGCATTTT. Translating it yields CASSENRDSPQHF.